The 3 T cell receptor beta chains reported below all come from one sample, sequenced in a study of high-grade serous ovarian cancer treatment subgroups. Tumor samples were obtained before definitive surgery or chemotherapy. Measured with immunoSEQ multiplex PCR; TCRdb has only the in-frame clones, and not every one. There are roughly 9,000 clones in the sample; around nine tenths occur only once, and 1.5% to 2% lies in the top ten. Sequenced sample: tumor tissue. The receptor source for this set is a human donor with high-grade serous ovarian cancer.

The J gene is TRBJ2-7, the V gene TRBV5-6, with D unclear. In germline, CDR1 is SGHDT, CDR2 YYEEEE. CDR3 size: 15 residues. V lost 0 bases and J 7 bases, leaving 17 bases between the germline ends. In DNA form, the CDR3 reads TGTGCCAGCAGCTTGGGCCCCTCTCTACGTTTGGAGCAGTACTTC. Its translation is CASSLGPSLRLEQYF. The whole variable domain, remainder taken from reference TRBV5-6 and TRBJ2-7, is DAGVTQSPTHLIKTRGQQVTLRCSPKSGHDTVSWYQQALGQGPQFIFQYYEEEERQRGNFPDRFSGHQFPNYSSELNVNALLLGDSALYLCASSLGPSLRLEQYFGPGTRLTVT.

CDR3 DNA sequence: TGTGCCAGCAGCTTGGCTGGGGGCGGTCGAGCTTTCTTT. This gives the protein CASSLAGGGRAFF. The J gene is TRBJ1-1, the V gene TRBV5-4; weak D call: TRBD1 (6 bases). The CDR3 is 13 amino acids. Between the trimmed V and J ends, which lost 0 bases and 10 bases, there was a span of 13 bases. Germline assignment: CDR1 SGHNT and CDR2 YYREEE (reference sequence). Using reference TRBV5-4 and TRBJ1-1 for the parts outside the CDR3, the full variable domain is ETGVTQSPTHLIKTRGQQVTLRCSSQSGHNTVSWYQQALGQGPQFIFQYYREEENGRGNFPPRFSGLQFPNYSSELNVNALELDDSALYLCASSLAGGGRAFFGQGTRLTVV.

The chain is built from TRBV29-1 and TRBJ2-3; tentatively, D is TRBD2 (6 bases). With 2 bases removed from V and 3 bases from J, the gap between germline ends came to 15 bases. CDR3 length equals 15 residues. CDR1 and CDR2 from the germline V gene are SQVTM and ANQGSEA. The CDR3 region is CSVERLALGTDTQYF. CDR3 sequence (DNA): TGCAGCGTTGAAAGGCTAGCGCTGGGGACAGATACGCAGTATTTT.